This T cell receptor (beta chain) was profiled in a study of blood T cells in healthy people across ages. Notes on the study in general: Significant beta diversity loss was already apparent by age approximately 38, declining roughly linearly.

The authors ran a second PCR of 7 to 11 cycles using a sample-barcoded 5' primer and a J-beta primer mix. A template-switch adaptor that had 12 random nucleotides put a tag on each cDNA molecule. A single record per CDR3 protein comes from TCRdb applying MiXCR to the 5' RACE reads. This table has 550,000 to 700,000 distinct CDR3 sequences, 27% appearing once. Healthy Caucasians from Russia aged roughly 6 to 95 served as donors. Per sample, at least 6 micrograms of total RNA were extracted. Notes on this clonotype: Its antigen is not known.

The CDR3 is 15 residues long. Per germline, CDR1 MDHEN and CDR2 SYDVKM. The ends were cut back, 2 bases at V and 7 bases at J, with 15 bases in the middle. The sample was blood. The chain links TRBV28 to TRBJ2-1, with D unclear. The source is a woman in her 70s in good health. The CDR3 loop reads CASSLRSGLVNEQFF. As DNA, the CDR3 is TGTGCCAGCAGTTTAAGGTCCGGTCTTGTGAATGAGCAGTTCTTC.